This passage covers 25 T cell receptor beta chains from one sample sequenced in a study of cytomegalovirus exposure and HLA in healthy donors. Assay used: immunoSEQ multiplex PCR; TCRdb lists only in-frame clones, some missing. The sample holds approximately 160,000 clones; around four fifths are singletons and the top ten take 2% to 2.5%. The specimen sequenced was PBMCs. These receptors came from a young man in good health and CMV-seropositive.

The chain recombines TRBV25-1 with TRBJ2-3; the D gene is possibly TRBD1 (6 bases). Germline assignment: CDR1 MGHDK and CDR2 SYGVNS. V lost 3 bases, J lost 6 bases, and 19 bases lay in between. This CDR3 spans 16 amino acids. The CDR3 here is CASSDLQTGSTDTQYF. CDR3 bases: TGTGCCAGCAGTGATCTCCAAACAGGGTCGACGGATACGCAGTATTTT.

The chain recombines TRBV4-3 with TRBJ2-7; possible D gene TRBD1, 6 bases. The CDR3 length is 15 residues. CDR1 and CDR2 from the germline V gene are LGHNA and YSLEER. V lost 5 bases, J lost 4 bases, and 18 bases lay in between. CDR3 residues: CASSYQTGQSYEQYF. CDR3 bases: TGCGCCAGCAGCTACCAGACCGGACAGTCGTACGAGCAGTACTTC.

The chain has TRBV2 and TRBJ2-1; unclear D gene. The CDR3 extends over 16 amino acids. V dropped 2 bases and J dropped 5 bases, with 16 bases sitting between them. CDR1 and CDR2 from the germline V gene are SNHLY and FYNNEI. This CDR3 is CASSELGGQPNNEQFF. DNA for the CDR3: TGTGCCAGCAGTGAATTGGGTGGGCAGCCCAACAATGAGCAGTTCTTC.

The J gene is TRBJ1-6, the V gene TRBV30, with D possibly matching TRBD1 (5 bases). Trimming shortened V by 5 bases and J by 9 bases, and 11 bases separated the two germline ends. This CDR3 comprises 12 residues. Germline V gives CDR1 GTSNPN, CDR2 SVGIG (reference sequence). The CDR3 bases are TGTGCCTGGGCAGGGATCCCTTCACCCCTCCACTTT. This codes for CAWAGIPSPLHF.

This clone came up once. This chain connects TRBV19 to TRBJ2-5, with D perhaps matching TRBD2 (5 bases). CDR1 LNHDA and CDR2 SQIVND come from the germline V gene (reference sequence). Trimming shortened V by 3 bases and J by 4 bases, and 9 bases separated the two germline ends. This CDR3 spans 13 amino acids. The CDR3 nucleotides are TGTGCCAGTAGTATCGGGCTAGCAGAGACCCAGTACTTC. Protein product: CASSIGLAETQYF.

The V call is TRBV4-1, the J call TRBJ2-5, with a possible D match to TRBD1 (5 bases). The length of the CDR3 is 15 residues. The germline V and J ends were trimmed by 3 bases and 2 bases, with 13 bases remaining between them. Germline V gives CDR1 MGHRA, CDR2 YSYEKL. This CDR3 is CASSQVDTRQETQYF. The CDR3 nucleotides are TGCGCCAGCAGCCAGGTGGACACCCGACAAGAGACCCAGTACTTC.

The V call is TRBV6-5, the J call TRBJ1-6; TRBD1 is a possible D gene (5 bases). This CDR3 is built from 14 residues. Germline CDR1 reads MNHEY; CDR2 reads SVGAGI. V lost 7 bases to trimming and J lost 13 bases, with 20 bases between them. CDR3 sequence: CASKWREGSSPLHF. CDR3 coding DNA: TGTGCCAGCAAATGGAGGGAGGGGAGTTCCCCCCTCCACTTT.

The CDR3 DNA is TGTGCCAGCAGTGAATTCGGCGGGACAGGCCTCCAAGAGACCCAGTACTTC. Encoded protein: CASSEFGGTGLQETQYF. The rearrangement uses TRBV25-1 and TRBJ2-5, with TRBD1 matching 8 bases. With V trimmed by 1 base and J by 1 base, 8 bases remained unmatched. Germline V gene data show CDR1 as MGHDK and CDR2 as SYGVNS. This CDR3 contains 17 residues.

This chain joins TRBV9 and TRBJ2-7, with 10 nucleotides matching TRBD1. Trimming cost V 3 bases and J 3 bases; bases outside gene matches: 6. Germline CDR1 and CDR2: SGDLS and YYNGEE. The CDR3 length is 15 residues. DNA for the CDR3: TGTGCCAGCAGCGCCCCGGGACAGGGGATCTACGAGCAGTACTTC. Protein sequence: CASSAPGQGIYEQYF.

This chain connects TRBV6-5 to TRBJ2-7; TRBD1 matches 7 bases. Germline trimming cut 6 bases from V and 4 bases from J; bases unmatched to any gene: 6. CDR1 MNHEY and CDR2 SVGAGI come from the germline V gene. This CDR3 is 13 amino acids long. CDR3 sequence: CASSHDRVYEQYF. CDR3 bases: TGTGCCAGCAGCCACGACAGGGTATACGAGCAGTACTTC.

The CDR3 sequence: CATSRDGGGYTF. The CDR3 DNA reads as TGTGCCACCAGCAGAGATGGCGGAGGCTACACCTTC. The chain joins TRBV15 to TRBJ1-2, with D unclear. The CDR3 consists of 12 residues. Trimming shortened V by 0 bases and J by 8 bases, and 7 bases separated the two germline ends. CDR1 and CDR2 from the germline V gene are LNHNV and YYDKDF (reference sequence).

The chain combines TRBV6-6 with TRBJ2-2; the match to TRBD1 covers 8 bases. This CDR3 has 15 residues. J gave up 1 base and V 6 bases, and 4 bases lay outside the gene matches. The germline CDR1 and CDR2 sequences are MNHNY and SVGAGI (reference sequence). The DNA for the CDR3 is TGTGCCAGCAGCCCGGGACAGGTGAACACCGGGGAGCTGTTTTTT. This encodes CASSPGQVNTGELFF.

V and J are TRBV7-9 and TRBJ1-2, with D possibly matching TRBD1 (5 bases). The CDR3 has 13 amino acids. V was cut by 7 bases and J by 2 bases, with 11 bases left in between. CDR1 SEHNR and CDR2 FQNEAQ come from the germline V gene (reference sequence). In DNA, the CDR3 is TGTGCCAGCACGGGGGGGTGGAACTATGGCTACACCTTC. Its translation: CASTGGWNYGYTF.

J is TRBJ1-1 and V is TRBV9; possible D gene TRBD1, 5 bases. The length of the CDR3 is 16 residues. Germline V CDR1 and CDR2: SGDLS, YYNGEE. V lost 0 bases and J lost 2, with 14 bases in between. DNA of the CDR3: TGTGCCAGCAGCGTAGCTCCTCAGGGCTCTAACACTGAAGCTTTCTTT. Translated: CASSVAPQGSNTEAFF.

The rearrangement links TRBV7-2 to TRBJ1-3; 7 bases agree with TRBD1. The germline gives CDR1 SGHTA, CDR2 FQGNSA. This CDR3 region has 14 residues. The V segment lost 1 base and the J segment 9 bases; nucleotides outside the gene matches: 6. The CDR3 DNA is TGTGCCAGCAGCTTAGGGACAGGTCGGAGCACCATATATTTT. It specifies CASSLGTGRSTIYF.

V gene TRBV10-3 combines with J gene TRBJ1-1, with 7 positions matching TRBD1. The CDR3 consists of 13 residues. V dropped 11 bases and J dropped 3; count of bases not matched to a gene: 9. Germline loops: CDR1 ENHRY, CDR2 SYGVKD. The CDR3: CAATGVGDTEAFF. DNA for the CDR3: TGTGCCGCCACAGGGGTTGGTGACACTGAAGCTTTCTTT.

CDR3 loop: CASSAGHTTTNEKLFF. Written as DNA, the CDR3 is TGTGCCAGCAGCGCCGGACACACAACAACTAATGAAAAACTGTTTTTT. The chain carries TRBV9 and TRBJ1-4; TRBD1 is a possible D gene (5 bases). The CDR3 runs to 16 residues. Trimming took off 3 bases at V and 0 bases at J, with 12 bases between the two ends. In germline, CDR1 is SGDLS, CDR2 YYNGEE.

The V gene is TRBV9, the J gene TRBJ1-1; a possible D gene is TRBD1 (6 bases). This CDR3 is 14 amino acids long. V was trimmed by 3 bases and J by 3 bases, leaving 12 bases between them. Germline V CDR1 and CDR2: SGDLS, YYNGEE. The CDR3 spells CASSGRGRHTEAFF. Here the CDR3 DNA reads TGTGCCAGCAGCGGCAGGGGTAGGCACACTGAAGCTTTCTTT.

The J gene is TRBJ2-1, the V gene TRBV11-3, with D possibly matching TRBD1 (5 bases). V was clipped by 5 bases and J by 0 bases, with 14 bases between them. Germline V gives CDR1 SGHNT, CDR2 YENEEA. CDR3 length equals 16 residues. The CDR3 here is CASSLGQKSSYNEQFF. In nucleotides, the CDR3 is TGTGCCAGCAGCCTTGGACAAAAGAGCTCCTACAATGAGCAGTTCTTC. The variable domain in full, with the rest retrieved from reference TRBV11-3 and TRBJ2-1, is EAGVVQSPRYKIIEKKQPVAFWCNPISGHNTLYWYLQNLGQGPELLIRYENEEAVDDSQLPKDRFSAERLKGVDSTLKIQPAELGDSAVYLCASSLGQKSSYNEQFFGPGTRLTVL.

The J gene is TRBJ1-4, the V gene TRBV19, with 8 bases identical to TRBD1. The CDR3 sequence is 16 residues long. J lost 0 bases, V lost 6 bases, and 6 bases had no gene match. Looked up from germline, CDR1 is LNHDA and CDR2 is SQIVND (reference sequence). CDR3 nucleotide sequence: TGTGCCAGTAGCACGGACAGGGTTGCAACTAATGAAAAACTGTTTTTT. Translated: CASSTDRVATNEKLFF.

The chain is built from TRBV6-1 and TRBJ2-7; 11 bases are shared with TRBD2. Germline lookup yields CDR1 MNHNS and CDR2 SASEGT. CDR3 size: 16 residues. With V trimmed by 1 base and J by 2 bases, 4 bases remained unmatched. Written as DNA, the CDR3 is TGTGCCAGCAGTGAAGGACTAGCGGGGTTCGCCTACGAGCAGTACTTC. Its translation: CASSEGLAGFAYEQYF.

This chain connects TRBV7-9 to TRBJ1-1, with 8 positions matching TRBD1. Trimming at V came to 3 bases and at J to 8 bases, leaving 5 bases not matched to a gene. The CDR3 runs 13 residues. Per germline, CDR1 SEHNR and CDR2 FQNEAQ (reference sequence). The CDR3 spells CASSFLTGGEAFF. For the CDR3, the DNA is TGTGCCAGCAGCTTTCTCACAGGGGGAGAAGCTTTCTTT.

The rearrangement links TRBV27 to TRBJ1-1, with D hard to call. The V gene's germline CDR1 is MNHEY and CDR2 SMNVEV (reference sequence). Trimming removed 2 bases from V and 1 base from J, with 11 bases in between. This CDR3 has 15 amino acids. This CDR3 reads CASSLGQKWNTEAFF. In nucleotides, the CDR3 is TGTGCCAGCAGTTTAGGCCAAAAGTGGAACACTGAAGCTTTCTTT.

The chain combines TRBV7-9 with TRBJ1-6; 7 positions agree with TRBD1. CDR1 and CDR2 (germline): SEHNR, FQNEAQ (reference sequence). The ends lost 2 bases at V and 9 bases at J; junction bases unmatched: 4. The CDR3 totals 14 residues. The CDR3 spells CASSLKGGGSPLHF. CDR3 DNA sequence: TGTGCCAGCAGCTTAAAAGGGGGCGGTTCACCCCTCCACTTT.

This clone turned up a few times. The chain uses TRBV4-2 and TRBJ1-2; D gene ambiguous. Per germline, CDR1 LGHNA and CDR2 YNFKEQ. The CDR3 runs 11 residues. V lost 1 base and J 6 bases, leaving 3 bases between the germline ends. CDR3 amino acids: CASSQGNGYTF. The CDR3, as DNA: TGTGCCAGCAGCCAAGGTAATGGCTACACCTTC.